These T cell receptor delta chains were read from a single sample in a study of Vδ1+ human thymocytes. TCRdb fed the multiplex PCR reads into CATT to redo clone calling. The data contain 25,000 to 30,000 delta-chain clones, nearly 7.5% of them singletons. The sample taken for sequencing was Vdelta1+ gamma-delta thymocytes from the thymus. These TCRs come from a girl in the first two years of life who had congenital heart surgery. Each CDR3 is given with its conserved first and last residue. D genes are given only for firm matches. The size field is filled for only some rows; it gives once, few, many or a size class.

j_call v_call d_call clone_size cdr3_nt cdr3_aa
TRDJ1 TRDV1 - - TGTGCTCTTGGGGAACTGGGGACTTCCTACACCGATAAACTCATCTTT CALGELGTSYTDKLIF
TRDJ1 TRDV1 TRDD3 few TGTGCTCTTGGGGAACTGGTTAAACTGGGGGATAAACCCGCCGATAAACTCATCTTT CALGELVKLGDKPADKLIF
TRDJ1 TRDV1 - few TGTGCTCTTGGGGAACTCCTCTCCCAACCGAAACTCATCTTT CALGELLSQPKLIF
TRDJ1 TRDV1 TRDD3 - TGTGCTCTTGGGGAACTAGTAGGAACTGGGGGATCCGACACCGATAAACTCATCTTT CALGELVGTGGSDTDKLIF
TRDJ1 TRDV1 - few TGTGCTCCTGGGTTCCAGGGAACCGATAAACTCATCTTT CAPGFQGTDKLIF
TRDJ1 TRDV1 TRDD3 few TGTGCTCTTGGGGAACGGTGCCTACAAGGTGGGGGAGATAAACTCATCTTT CALGERCLQGGGDKLIF
TRDJ1 TRDV1 - - TGTGCTCTTGGGAACTCCTTCCGGTTTCCTATAGGGTCGGATACTAACGATAAACTCATCTTT CALGNSFRFPIGSDTNDKLIF
TRDJ1 TRDV1 TRDD3 - TGTGCTCTTGGGGAACGTAACTTACTGGGGGATAGAACCGATAAACTCATCTTT CALGERNLLGDRTDKLIF
TRDJ1 TRDV1 - - TGTGCTCTTGGGGGGACAAAGGAGGGCTACACCGATAAACTCATCTTT CALGGTKEGYTDKLIF
TRDJ1 TRDV1 TRDD3 few TGTGCTCTTGGGGAACTAATCTTCTCCTATTACTGGGGGGGACACACCGATAAACTCATCTTT CALGELIFSYYWGGHTDKLIF
TRDJ1 TRDV1 TRDD3 - TGTGCTCTTGGGGAATCCTACATCGGGATACGGCCGTCTAAACTCATCTTT CALGESYIGIRPSKLIF
TRDJ1 TRDV1 TRDD3 - TGTGCTCTTGGGGAACAGGACTGGGGATGGGGCACCGATAAACTCATCTTT CALGEQDWGWGTDKLIF
TRDJ1 TRDV1 TRDD3 - TGTGCTCTTGGGGAATTCGGTCCTAGAGGCTGGGGGCCAGTGACCACCGATAAACTCATCTTT CALGEFGPRGWGPVTTDKLIF
TRDJ1 TRDV1 TRDD3 - TGTGCTCTTGGGGAATGGGGGGTGAGACCAGTCCTGGGGGATACAACCGATAAACTCATCTTT CALGEWGVRPVLGDTTDKLIF
TRDJ1 TRDV1 TRDD3 few TGTGCTCTTGGGGAGACGATTCCTTACTGGGGGATTCCGTACACCGATAAACTCATCTTT CALGETIPYWGIPYTDKLIF
TRDJ1 TRDV1 TRDD3 - TGTGCTCTTGGGGAAACGAGTCCCCTACGGACCTGGGGGATACGCGATTGGATATACACCGATAAACTCATCTTT CALGETSPLRTWGIRDWIYTDKLIF
TRDJ1 TRDV1 - - TGTGCTCTTGGGGTGACCTATGCTACTATACTGGGAAACTTCTACGATAAACTCATCTTT CALGVTYATILGNFYDKLIF
TRDJ1 TRDV1 TRDD3 few TGTGCTCTTGGGGACAAAACCTACGCTAAAATTTACTGGGGGAAGTACACCGATAAACTCATCTTT CALGDKTYAKIYWGKYTDKLIF
TRDJ1 TRDV1 - few TGTGCTCTTGGGGAACTAAGTAAACTCATCTTT CALGELSKLIF
TRDJ1 TRDV1 TRDD3 few TGTGCTCTTGGGGAACTCTCGCTTCCCACATTGTACTGGGGGATATGGAAACTCATCTTT CALGELSLPTLYWGIWKLIF
TRDJ2 TRDV1 - - TGTGCTCTTGGGGAAAACCCCGCTCCTACTAGGGATACTGCTCGTTCTTTGACAGCACAACTCTTCTTT CALGENPAPTRDTARSLTAQLFF
TRDJ1 TRDV1 TRDD3 - TGTGCTCTTGGTTCGGGTGCTCCTAGCGCTGGGGGAAACACCGATAAACTCATCTTT CALGSGAPSAGGNTDKLIF
TRDJ1 TRDV1 TRDD3 few TGTGCTCTTGAACCCGCGCCTACTTGGGGATACGGGGTTTACACCGATAAACTCATCTTT CALEPAPTWGYGVYTDKLIF
TRDJ1 TRDV1 - - TGTGCTCTTGGGGACATCCTCAACACCGATAAACTCATCTTT CALGDILNTDKLIF
TRDJ1 TRDV1 TRDD3 few TGTGCTCTTGGGGGCTTTCCGCCTGGGGGGACCGATAAACCCATCTTT CALGGFPPGGTDKPIF
TRDJ1 TRDV1 TRDD3 - TGTGCTCTTGGGGCTATGAACTGGGGGATACGGGGCGATAAACTCATCTTT CALGAMNWGIRGDKLIF
TRDJ1 TRDV1 TRDD3 few TGTGCTCTTGGGTTCCAAATCCTACTTAGGACTGGGGGGCTATTGTACACCGATAAACTCATCTTT CALGFQILLRTGGLLYTDKLIF
TRDJ2 TRDV1 TRDD2 few TGTGCTCTTGGGGAAGGCCTTCCTAGAACTGTGACAGCACAACTCTTCTTT CALGEGLPRTVTAQLFF
TRDJ1 TRDV1 TRDD3 few TGTGCTCTTGGGGAAAGGCGTTTCTTATTTCGACTGGGGGCATCGGGCCTCCATAGCACCGATAAACTCATCTTT CALGERRFLFRLGASGLHSTDKLIF
TRDJ1 TRDV1 - - TGTGCTCTTGGGGAAACTCCTGACTCCAACTGTGACCGGGGACAAACTATCGATAAACTCATCTTT CALGETPDSNCDRGQTIDKLIF
TRDJ1 TRDV1 TRDD3 - TGTGCTCTTGGGGAACCGTGCCCGCTTACTGGGGGATACCAGGGTGCCGATAAACTCATCTTT CALGEPCPLTGGYQGADKLIF
TRDJ1 TRDV1 - - TGTGCTCTTGGGTCAGCACTGGGCCCTTCCTACGTTTGTACTGGGGGGTACACCGATAAACTCATCTTT CALGSALGPSYVCTGGYTDKLIF
TRDJ1 TRDV1 TRDD3 - TGTGCTCTTGGGGAAACGTTCCCAACTGGGGGAAATACACCGGGGTACACCGATAAACTCATCTTT CALGETFPTGGNTPGYTDKLIF
TRDJ1 TRDV1 TRDD3 few TGTGCTCTTGGGGAAGAAAGACTGGGGGATTCCGATAAACTCATCTTT CALGEERLGDSDKLIF
TRDJ1 TRDV1 - - TGTGCTCTTGGGACCTACGACCGGGGGTACACCGATAAACTCATCTTT CALGTYDRGYTDKLIF
TRDJ1 TRDV1 - - - CALGDWVMRDFPIRGPDKLIF
TRDJ1 TRDV1 - few TGTGCTCTTGGGGACCTAACCTTCCGCTTGTACACCGATAAACTCATCTTT CALGDLTFRLYTDKLIF
TRDJ2 TRDV2 TRDD3 medium-sized TGTGCCTGTATTACTGGGGGGGGCTTCTTT CACITGGGFF
TRDJ1 TRDV1 - - TGTGCTCTTGGGGAACTAGGAGCCGGGCTTCCTACAAGGGATACAACCGATAAACTCATCTTT CALGELGAGLPTRDTTDKLIF
TRDJ1 TRDV1 TRDD3 - TGTGCTCTTGGGGAATTGGACCCGGGCGGGGATACAGGGACCGATAAACTCATCTTT CALGELDPGGDTGTDKLIF
TRDJ1 TRDV1 - - TGTGCTCTTGGGGACCCCCCTGCGGGGCCCCAGCAGGGGTACACCGATAAACTCATCTTT CALGDPPAGPQQGYTDKLIF
TRDJ1 TRDV1 TRDD2 few TGTGCTCTTGGGGAACCAAGAACCCATGCCTTCCTACGTAACCCCGCGGGTTGGACCGATAAACTCATCTTT CALGEPRTHAFLRNPAGWTDKLIF
TRDJ1 TRDV1 TRDD3 few TGTGCTCTTGGGGAACCGGAGGTACTGGGGGGCATCGATAAACTCATCTTT CALGEPEVLGGIDKLIF
TRDJ1 TRDV1 TRDD3 few TGTGCTCTTGGGGAACTACGGGCAGATAGGGGTACTGGGGGACGGTACACCGATAAACTCATCTTT CALGELRADRGTGGRYTDKLIF
TRDJ1 TRDV1 - - TGTGCTCTTGTTTCCCCCCCTCGGGACCTTGAACTCATCTTT CALVSPPRDLELIF
TRDJ1 TRDV1 TRDD2 - TGTGCTCTTGGGGAACATTTTCCTACGCGCCAGGGGGCCGATAAACTCATCTTT CALGEHFPTRQGADKLIF
TRDJ1 TRDV1 TRDD3 - TGTGCTCTTGGGGAAGAAAGATTCTCTCGCTCCTACCTGGTACTGGGGGACACCGATAAACTCATCTTT CALGEERFSRSYLVLGDTDKLIF